These 21 T cell receptor beta chains were sequenced from one sample in a study of T cells in Graves' hyperthyroidism and ophthalmopathy. TCR beta CDR3 region amplification was performed from RNA transcripts. HTBI primers were the set used in a first-round RT-PCR of the TCR CDR3. TCRdb redid the calling of the multiplex PCR reads with MiXCR, one entry per CDR3 protein. The sample holds some 550,000 distinct CDR3 sequences, about a sixth seen once. Sample: blood. These receptors all come from a woman aged 40 to 50 with Graves' ophthalmopathy.

This clonotype was seen repeatedly, ten times or more. The chain carries TRBV28 and TRBJ2-7; 8 bases align to TRBD2. The J segment lost 3 bases and the V segment lost 8 bases, leaving 3 bases of the junction unmatched. The CDR3 is made up of 12 amino acids. Germline CDR1 is MDHEN and CDR2 is SYDVKM. The CDR3 DNA reads TGTGCCAGCCGCGGGGGGAGCTACGAGCAGTACTTC. It yields the protein CASRGGSYEQYF. Full variable domain (missing parts from reference TRBV28 and TRBJ2-7): DVKVTQSSRYLVKRTGEKVFLECVQDMDHENMFWYRQDPGLGLRLIYFSYDVKMKEKGDIPEGYSVSREKKERFSLILESASTNQTSMYLCASRGGSYEQYFGPGTRLTVT.

This clonotype showed up many times. The chain has TRBV28 and TRBJ1-1; D is unresolved. The CDR3 is 14 amino acids. The ends were cut back, 7 bases at V and 1 base at J, with 13 bases in the middle. CDR1 is MDHEN and CDR2 is SYDVKM in the germline V gene. Written as DNA, the CDR3 is TGTGCCAGCACCGTCTCGTACCGGAACACTGAAGCTTTCTTT. Residues: CASTVSYRNTEAFF. The full variable domain, in which reference TRBV28 and TRBJ1-1 provide the parts outside the CDR3, is DVKVTQSSRYLVKRTGEKVFLECVQDMDHENMFWYRQDPGLGLRLIYFSYDVKMKEKGDIPEGYSVSREKKERFSLILESASTNQTSMYLCASTVSYRNTEAFFGQGTRLTVV.

The sample holds many counts of this clonotype. The chain uses TRBV12-3 or TRBV12-4 and TRBJ2-1; the match to TRBD2 covers 9 bases. J was trimmed by 10 bases and V by 10 bases; bases with no gene match: 14. The CDR3 is 14 residues long. Here the CDR3 reads CAITPPSGVMEQFF. CDR3 bases: TGTGCCATTACACCTCCTAGCGGGGTAATGGAGCAGTTCTTC.

This clonotype was seen a few times. The gene calls are TRBV5-6 and TRBJ2-3; no definite D call. This CDR3 is 16 amino acids long. Germline-derived CDR1 and CDR2 are SGHDT and YYEEEE. V lost 1 base and J lost 1, with 13 bases in between. DNA for the CDR3: TGTGCCAGCAGCTTGAGGCAGAATCTGGGCACAGATACGCAGTATTTT. Protein product: CASSLRQNLGTDTQYF.

The gene calls are TRBV14 and TRBJ2-1; unclear D gene. The V gene lost 6 bases and the J gene lost 1 base, with 4 bases spanning the gap. The CDR3 runs to 12 residues. Germline V gives CDR1 SGHDN, CDR2 FVKESK. CDR3 nucleotide sequence: TGTGCCAGCAGGGGGTCCTACAATGAGCAGTTCTTC. Protein: CASRGSYNEQFF. Full variable domain (rest looked up from reference TRBV14 and TRBJ2-1): EAGVTQFPSHSVIEKGQTVTLRCDPISGHDNLYWYRRVMGKEIKFLLHFVKESKQDESGMPNNRFLAERTGGTYSTLKVQPAELEDSGVYFCASRGSYNEQFFGPGTRLTVL.

This clonotype was picked up a small number of times. The V call is TRBV7-3, the J call TRBJ2-3, with 8 nucleotides matching TRBD1. The J segment lost 5 bases and the V segment lost 1 base, leaving 5 bases of the junction unmatched. The CDR3 loop spans 15 amino acids. Germline V lookup: CDR1 SGHTA, CDR2 FQGTGA. The CDR3 DNA is TGTGCCAGCAGCTTAAATCAGGGGGCAAGAGATACGCAGTATTTT. It yields the protein CASSLNQGARDTQYF.

The CDR3 reads CSAVRTGNYNSPLHF. CDR3 nucleotide sequence: TGCAGTGCCGTCCGGACAGGGAACTATAATTCACCCCTCCACTTT. The chain joins TRBV20-1 to TRBJ1-6; 8 nucleotides align to TRBD1. This CDR3 contains 15 residues. V was pared by 6 bases and J by 3 bases, with 7 bases of the junction left unmatched. Germline CDR1 is DFQATT and CDR2 is SNEGSKA (reference sequence).

This clonotype was recorded a few times. Just one base apart from a much larger clone, this may be a read error. This sequence joins TRBV27 and TRBJ1-1; D perhaps matches TRBD1 (6 bases). This CDR3 has 15 amino acids. In germline, CDR1 is MNHEY, CDR2 SMNVEV (reference sequence). The CDR3 DNA reads TGTGCCAGCAGTAGAACAGGGAGGAAAAACATTGAAGCTTTCTTT. Translated: CASSRTGRKNIEAFF.

This clonotype came up a few times. The chain employs TRBV30 and TRBJ1-6; D is uncertain. This CDR3 is built from 12 residues. The germline CDR1 and CDR2 sequences are GTSNPN and SVGIG (reference sequence). Trimming stripped 8 bases from V and 3 bases from J, with 8 bases between. This chain's CDR3 is CAAGGYNSPLHF. As DNA, the CDR3 is TGTGCCGCCGGTGGCTATAATTCACCCCTCCACTTT.

Many counts were recorded for this clonotype. This chain connects TRBV11-2 to TRBJ2-5, with TRBD1 as a possible D gene (6 bases). The CDR3 runs to 17 residues. The V end was cut by 0 bases, the J end by 4 bases, with 18 bases between. The germline CDR1 and CDR2 sequences are SGHAT and FQNNGV. CDR3 residues: CASSLDADAAGVETQYF. CDR3 in DNA: TGTGCCAGCAGCTTAGATGCCGACGCGGCAGGGGTAGAGACCCAGTACTTC.

The chain couples TRBV5-8 to TRBJ2-3; D unclear. Trimming pared 0 bases from V and 3 bases from J, leaving 14 bases between. This CDR3 has 16 amino acids. Looked up from germline, CDR1 is SGHTS and CDR2 is YDEGEE. The CDR3 DNA is TGTGCCAGCAGCTTGGCGACGGTACTGAGGACAGATACGCAGTATTTT. It specifies CASSLATVLRTDTQYF.

Many counts were recorded for this clonotype. The chain is built from TRBV7-6 and TRBJ2-3; 13 bases match TRBD2. With 5 bases clipped from V and 5 bases from J, the junction kept 4 bases outside the gene matches. Germline V gives CDR1 SGHVS, CDR2 FNYEAQ. The CDR3 covers 15 residues. CDR3 loop: CASSRLAGGIDTQYF. CDR3 nucleotides: TGTGCCAGCAGCCGACTAGCGGGGGGAATAGATACGCAGTATTTT.

The CDR3 region has the DNA TGTGCCAGCAGTTCGACAGGGTTCGGCTACGAGCAGTACTTC. Amino acid sequence: CASSSTGFGYEQYF. The chain employs TRBV6-9 and TRBJ2-7, with TRBD1 matching 7 bases. Germline trimming cut 4 bases from V and 3 bases from J; bases unmatched to any gene: 6. From germline, CDR1 is MNHGY and CDR2 SVAAGI. This CDR3 comprises 14 residues.

The table lists this clonotype with a few counts. In DNA, the CDR3 is TGTGCCAGCAGTTTATACAGGGGGCGGGAAGAGACCCAGTACTTC. It is translated as CASSLYRGREETQYF. This chain links TRBV27 with TRBJ2-5; TRBD1 matches 9 bases. V dropped 1 base and J dropped 3; count of bases not matched to a gene: 3. The CDR3 is 15 residues long. The germline V gene has CDR1 MNHEY and CDR2 SMNVEV (reference sequence).

This sequence joins TRBV27 and TRBJ2-5, with D possibly being TRBD2 (6 bases). V lost 8 bases and J lost 5, with 15 bases in between. Germline CDR1 reads MNHEY; CDR2 reads SMNVEV (reference sequence). This CDR3 is 13 amino acids long. CDR3 residues: CASSRLVRETQYF. The CDR3 DNA reads TGTGCCAGCTCCCGACTAGTTCGGGAGACCCAGTACTTC.

The chain combines TRBV28 with TRBJ2-1; D unresolved. The V end was cut by 5 bases, the J end by 0 bases, with 11 bases between. Germline CDR1 reads MDHEN; CDR2 reads SYDVKM. The CDR3 is 15 residues long. Written as DNA, the CDR3 is TGTGCCAGCAGTCCCTACCCAAACTCCTACAATGAGCAGTTCTTC. As protein: CASSPYPNSYNEQFF.

Many counts were recorded for this clonotype. The chain has TRBV6-1 and TRBJ2-3, with TRBD2 identical over 8 bases. V shed 5 bases and J 4 bases; nucleotides not matched to a gene: 5. The CDR3 runs 14 residues. Germline-derived CDR1 and CDR2 are MNHNS and SASEGT. DNA of the CDR3: TGTGCCAGCAGTTATGGGACTAGTTCAGATACGCAGTATTTT. It codes for CASSYGTSSDTQYF.

The rearrangement uses TRBV6-1 and TRBJ2-3; 8 nucleotides align to TRBD2. Looked up from germline, CDR1 is MNHNS and CDR2 is SASEGT. The V segment lost 6 bases and the J segment 2 bases; nucleotides outside the gene matches: 10. This CDR3 spans 16 amino acids. The CDR3 region is CASRAQSGSTTDTQYF. The DNA for the CDR3 is TGTGCCAGCAGGGCCCAAAGCGGGAGCACCACAGATACGCAGTATTTT.

This clonotype came up many times. The V call is TRBV3-1, the J call TRBJ1-1, with D unclear. CDR1 LGHDT and CDR2 YNNKEL come from the germline V gene (reference sequence). CDR3 length equals 16 residues. V was shortened by 3 bases and J by 3 bases, with 17 bases between the two germline ends. The chain's CDR3 is CASSHDLFDGDTEAFF. The CDR3 DNA is TGTGCCAGCAGCCATGACCTTTTCGACGGGGACACTGAAGCTTTCTTT.

This clonotype was seen a handful of times. The V call is TRBV11-2, the J call TRBJ1-4, with 8 bases that match TRBD1. Germline CDR1 is SGHAT and CDR2 is FQNNGV. V was clipped by 5 bases and J by 10 bases; unmatched bases: 9. The CDR3 is 14 residues long. Written as DNA, the CDR3 is TGTGCCAGCAGCATCGGACAGGGAGGTGGAAAACTGTTTTTT. Translating it yields CASSIGQGGGKLFF.

This clonotype was counted between two and nine times. This chain uses TRBV6-5 with TRBJ1-6, with 10 nucleotides matching TRBD1. This CDR3 has 17 amino acids. With V trimmed by 2 bases and J by 4 bases, 5 bases remained unmatched. CDR1 and CDR2 (germline): MNHEY, SVGAGI. The CDR3 coding sequence is TGTGCCAGCAGTTACACCGGGACAGGGGTTTATAATTCACCCCTCCACTTT. It codes for CASSYTGTGVYNSPLHF.